Listed below are T cell receptor beta chains from one sample, sequenced in a study of cytomegalovirus exposure and HLA in healthy donors. Libraries were prepared by immunoSEQ multiplex PCR; TCRdb keeps only in-frame clonotypes and omits some of them. The top ten clones hold over 1.5% of a sample with roughly 68,000 clones, around nine tenths of them seen once. The sample was PBMCs. The receptors derive from a woman in her late teens or twenties in good health and CMV-seronegative. Both conserved end residues are part of each CDR3. Fields, in order: V gene, clone size, J gene, D gene, CDR3 protein, CDR3 DNA. The D gene is left open where the match is weak. Some rows mark clone size as missing; the rest say once, few, many or name a class of expanded clone.

v_call: TRBV7-3; clone_size: NA; j_call: TRBJ1-1; d_call: TRBD1; cdr3_aa: CASSLSLRTGTEAFF; cdr3_nt: TGTGCCAGCAGCTTAAGTTTAAGGACAGGCACTGAAGCTTTCTTT
v_call: TRBV6-1; clone_size: NA; j_call: TRBJ2-7; d_call: NA; cdr3_aa: CASTPIGRPGYEQYF; cdr3_nt: TGTGCCAGCACTCCTATCGGCAGGCCAGGTTACGAGCAGTACTTC
v_call: TRBV27; clone_size: NA; j_call: TRBJ1-5; d_call: NA; cdr3_aa: CASSFGGGQPQHF; cdr3_nt: TGTGCCAGCAGTTTTGGGGGCGGCCAGCCCCAGCATTTT
v_call: TRBV5-4; clone_size: NA; j_call: TRBJ2-2; d_call: NA; cdr3_aa: CASSLALSTGELFF; cdr3_nt: TGTGCCAGCAGCTTGGCCCTGAGCACCGGGGAGCTGTTTTTT
v_call: TRBV6-1; clone_size: once; j_call: TRBJ2-4; d_call: NA; cdr3_aa: CATTGGWAKNIQYF; cdr3_nt: TGTGCCACCACCGGAGGGTGGGCCAAAAACATTCAGTACTTC
v_call: TRBV19; clone_size: few; j_call: TRBJ2-1; d_call: NA; cdr3_aa: CASSHRVDYNEQFF; cdr3_nt: TGTGCCAGTAGCCACCGGGTGGACTACAATGAGCAGTTCTTC
v_call: TRBV13; clone_size: few; j_call: TRBJ1-2; d_call: NA; cdr3_aa: CASSLSFRGVGYTF; cdr3_nt: TGTGCCAGCAGCTTATCGTTTCGAGGAGTAGGCTACACCTTC
v_call: TRBV11-1; clone_size: once; j_call: TRBJ2-2; d_call: TRBD2; cdr3_aa: CASSLSGAGGPIGELFF; cdr3_nt: TGTGCCAGCAGCTTATCCGGCGCGGGAGGGCCGATCGGGGAGCTGTTTTTT
v_call: TRBV27; clone_size: NA; j_call: TRBJ2-7; d_call: TRBD1; cdr3_aa: CASSLSIGDREYEQYF; cdr3_nt: TGTGCCAGCAGTTTATCGATAGGGGACAGGGAATACGAGCAGTACTTC
v_call: TRBV9; clone_size: NA; j_call: TRBJ1-2; d_call: TRBD1; cdr3_aa: CASTLEEGAYGYTF; cdr3_nt: TGTGCCAGCACCCTCGAGGAGGGGGCTTATGGCTACACCTTC
v_call: TRBV7-8; clone_size: NA; j_call: TRBJ2-6; d_call: TRBD1; cdr3_aa: CASSLVPGQGNSGANVLTF; cdr3_nt: TGTGCCAGCAGCTTAGTTCCGGGACAGGGGAATTCTGGGGCCAACGTCCTGACTTTC
v_call: TRBV12-5; clone_size: NA; j_call: TRBJ2-4; d_call: NA; cdr3_aa: CASAGGNIQYF; cdr3_nt: TGTGCTAGTGCCGGAGGGAACATTCAGTACTTC
v_call: TRBV7-6; clone_size: NA; j_call: TRBJ2-7; d_call: NA; cdr3_aa: CASSLEGGRIYEQYF; cdr3_nt: TGTGCCAGCAGCTTAGAGGGTGGGAGAATCTACGAGCAGTACTTC
v_call: TRBV9; clone_size: NA; j_call: TRBJ2-7; d_call: TRBD2; cdr3_aa: CASSVGGGTNYEQYF; cdr3_nt: TGTGCCAGCAGCGTAGGGGGGGGGACGAACTACGAGCAGTACTTC
v_call: TRBV11-3; clone_size: NA; j_call: TRBJ2-1; d_call: NA; cdr3_aa: CASSPTGAYNEQFF; cdr3_nt: TGTGCCAGCAGTCCGACAGGAGCATACAATGAGCAGTTCTTC
v_call: TRBV6-5; clone_size: NA; j_call: TRBJ2-2; d_call: TRBD2; cdr3_aa: CASRSVAGGTGELFF; cdr3_nt: TGTGCCAGCAGGTCCGTCGCGGGAGGGACCGGGGAGCTGTTTTTT
v_call: TRBV6-5; clone_size: NA; j_call: TRBJ1-4; d_call: NA; cdr3_aa: CASRDIVKEKLFF; cdr3_nt: TGTGCCAGCCGGGACATTGTGAAAGAAAAACTGTTTTTT
v_call: TRBV9; clone_size: NA; j_call: TRBJ2-3; d_call: TRBD2; cdr3_aa: CASSMGLAGVTDTQYF; cdr3_nt: TGTGCCAGCAGCATGGGACTAGCGGGAGTCACAGATACGCAGTATTTT
v_call: TRBV5-1; clone_size: once; j_call: TRBJ1-4; d_call: TRBD1; cdr3_aa: CASRLAGQSNEKLFF; cdr3_nt: TGCGCCAGCAGGTTGGCGGGACAGTCTAATGAAAAACTGTTTTTT
v_call: TRBV4-3; clone_size: NA; j_call: TRBJ1-3; d_call: NA; cdr3_aa: CASSPQRGAGNTIYF; cdr3_nt: TGCGCCAGCAGCCCACAGCGGGGGGCCGGAAACACCATATATTTT
v_call: TRBV5-5; clone_size: NA; j_call: TRBJ2-2; d_call: TRBD1; cdr3_aa: CASREGAGGPGELFF; cdr3_nt: TGTGCCAGCAGGGAGGGGGCAGGGGGCCCCGGGGAGCTGTTTTTT
v_call: TRBV14; clone_size: NA; j_call: TRBJ1-3; d_call: TRBD1; cdr3_aa: CASSPWDRGENTIYF; cdr3_nt: TGTGCCAGCAGCCCGTGGGACAGGGGCGAAAACACCATATATTTT
v_call: TRBV29-1; clone_size: NA; j_call: TRBJ1-4; d_call: TRBD1; cdr3_aa: CSVLGQGNEKLFF; cdr3_nt: TGCAGCGTCTTGGGACAGGGTAATGAAAAACTGTTTTTT
v_call: TRBV27; clone_size: NA; j_call: TRBJ2-7; d_call: TRBD1; cdr3_aa: CASSLYSRGRIHEQYF; cdr3_nt: TGTGCCAGCAGTTTATATTCTAGGGGGCGAATCCACGAGCAGTACTTC
v_call: TRBV28; clone_size: NA; j_call: TRBJ1-2; d_call: NA; cdr3_aa: CASSSGGPAGYGYTF; cdr3_nt: TGTGCCAGCAGTTCCGGGGGTCCTGCAGGCTATGGCTACACCTTC
v_call: TRBV18; clone_size: NA; j_call: TRBJ1-4; d_call: NA; cdr3_aa: CASSTAGDGEKLFF; cdr3_nt: TGTGCCAGCTCCACAGCCGGGGATGGAGAAAAACTGTTTTTT
v_call: TRBV18; clone_size: NA; j_call: TRBJ2-5; d_call: NA; cdr3_aa: CASSQGYRETQYF; cdr3_nt: TGTGCCAGCTCCCAGGGCTATAGAGAGACCCAGTACTTC
v_call: TRBV28; clone_size: NA; j_call: TRBJ2-1; d_call: TRBD2; cdr3_aa: CASSLPGLAGGQYNEQFF; cdr3_nt: TGTGCCAGCAGTTTACCGGGACTAGCGGGAGGGCAGTACAATGAGCAGTTCTTC
v_call: TRBV27; clone_size: NA; j_call: TRBJ2-5; d_call: NA; cdr3_aa: CASSPTRWETQYF; cdr3_nt: TGTGCCAGCAGTCCGACTAGATGGGAGACCCAGTACTTC
v_call: TRBV12-5; clone_size: NA; j_call: TRBJ2-5; d_call: NA; cdr3_aa: CASGSTTGLMETQYF; cdr3_nt: TGTGCTAGTGGATCTACGACAGGCCTCATGGAGACCCAGTACTTC
v_call: TRBV11-2; clone_size: NA; j_call: TRBJ2-1; d_call: NA; cdr3_aa: CASSLDQQGLGYNEQFF; cdr3_nt: TGTGCCAGCAGCTTAGATCAACAGGGTCTGGGATACAATGAGCAGTTCTTC
v_call: TRBV27; clone_size: NA; j_call: TRBJ2-2; d_call: TRBD1; cdr3_aa: CASSDIGTVSWAGELFF; cdr3_nt: TGTGCCAGCAGCGATATCGGGACAGTCTCATGGGCCGGGGAGCTGTTTTTT
v_call: TRBV6-1; clone_size: NA; j_call: TRBJ1-3; d_call: NA; cdr3_aa: CASSSGGSGNTIYF; cdr3_nt: TGTGCCAGCAGTAGCGGGGGGTCTGGAAACACCATATATTTT
v_call: TRBV6-1; clone_size: NA; j_call: TRBJ2-3; d_call: NA; cdr3_aa: CASINQRSGTDTQYF; cdr3_nt: TGTGCCAGCATCAACCAGCGGAGTGGCACAGATACGCAGTATTTT
v_call: TRBV7-8; clone_size: few; j_call: TRBJ1-5; d_call: NA; cdr3_aa: CASRDSSNQPQHF; cdr3_nt: TGTGCCAGCAGAGACAGCAGCAATCAGCCCCAGCATTTT
v_call: TRBV19; clone_size: NA; j_call: TRBJ2-7; d_call: NA; cdr3_aa: CASSIDARGGRDEQYF; cdr3_nt: TGTGCCAGTAGTATAGACGCCCGCGGGGGCCGGGACGAGCAGTACTTC
v_call: TRBV19; clone_size: NA; j_call: TRBJ2-1; d_call: TRBD2; cdr3_aa: CASAGTSGLSSYNEQFF; cdr3_nt: TGTGCCAGCGCGGGGACTAGCGGTTTGAGCTCCTACAATGAGCAGTTCTTC
v_call: TRBV7-2; clone_size: NA; j_call: TRBJ2-5; d_call: NA; cdr3_aa: CASSLGVLETQYF; cdr3_nt: TGTGCCAGCAGCTTGGGAGTGTTAGAGACCCAGTACTTC
v_call: TRBV7-2; clone_size: NA; j_call: TRBJ2-7; d_call: TRBD2; cdr3_aa: CASSSRVTSGSYEQYF; cdr3_nt: TGTGCCAGCAGCTCAAGAGTGACTAGCGGGAGTTACGAGCAGTACTTC
v_call: TRBV6-1; clone_size: NA; j_call: TRBJ2-1; d_call: TRBD2; cdr3_aa: CASSTLAGGDNEQFF; cdr3_nt: TGTGCCAGCAGCACCCTAGCGGGGGGAGACAATGAGCAGTTCTTC
v_call: TRBV5-1; clone_size: NA; j_call: TRBJ2-1; d_call: NA; cdr3_aa: CASSLDSYEQFF; cdr3_nt: TGCGCCAGCAGCTTAGACAGCTATGAGCAGTTCTTC
v_call: TRBV6-5; clone_size: NA; j_call: TRBJ1-2; d_call: TRBD1; cdr3_aa: CASSYSRGGRTYGYTF; cdr3_nt: TGTGCCAGCAGTTACTCGAGAGGGGGCCGTACCTATGGCTACACCTTC
v_call: TRBV5-1; clone_size: NA; j_call: TRBJ2-2; d_call: TRBD1; cdr3_aa: CASSSVWTGSLNTGELFF; cdr3_nt: TGCGCCAGCAGCTCAGTTTGGACAGGCTCGCTGAACACCGGGGAGCTGTTTTTT
v_call: TRBV19; clone_size: NA; j_call: TRBJ1-2; d_call: TRBD1; cdr3_aa: CASSRQGIGGYTF; cdr3_nt: TGTGCCAGTAGTAGACAGGGGATTGGCGGCTACACCTTC
v_call: TRBV5-1; clone_size: few; j_call: TRBJ1-2; d_call: TRBD1; cdr3_aa: CASSAGTGNGYTF; cdr3_nt: TGCGCCAGCAGCGCTGGGACAGGGAATGGCTACACCTTC
v_call: TRBV7-2; clone_size: NA; j_call: TRBJ1-5; d_call: TRBD1; cdr3_aa: CASSFRQGYNQPQHF; cdr3_nt: TGTGCCAGCAGCTTTAGACAGGGCTACAATCAGCCCCAGCATTTT
v_call: TRBV5-8; clone_size: NA; j_call: TRBJ1-1; d_call: NA; cdr3_aa: CASSLVGGNTEAFF; cdr3_nt: TGTGCCAGCAGCTTGGTCGGAGGGAACACTGAAGCTTTCTTT
v_call: TRBV11-3; clone_size: once; j_call: TRBJ2-5; d_call: TRBD2; cdr3_aa: CASSLGTAGLAGGVQETQYF; cdr3_nt: TGTGCCAGCAGCTTAGGAACTGCGGGACTAGCGGGGGGTGTACAAGAGACCCAGTACTTC
v_call: TRBV2; clone_size: NA; j_call: TRBJ2-3; d_call: TRBD2; cdr3_aa: CASSEGLAGGLTDTQYF; cdr3_nt: TGTGCCAGCAGTGAGGGGCTAGCGGGGGGACTCACAGATACGCAGTATTTT
v_call: TRBV2; clone_size: NA; j_call: TRBJ2-5; d_call: TRBD2; cdr3_aa: CASTGTSGRKETQYF; cdr3_nt: TGTGCCAGCACCGGGACTAGCGGGAGAAAGGAGACCCAGTACTTC
v_call: TRBV19; clone_size: NA; j_call: TRBJ2-3; d_call: TRBD1; cdr3_aa: CASRPTGGFSTDTQYF; cdr3_nt: TGTGCCAGTAGACCAACAGGGGGCTTCAGCACAGATACGCAGTATTTT
v_call: TRBV15; clone_size: once; j_call: TRBJ1-2; d_call: NA; cdr3_aa: CATGEGVWGYGYTF; cdr3_nt: TGTGCCACCGGCGAAGGGGTGTGGGGCTATGGCTACACCTTC
v_call: TRBV9; clone_size: NA; j_call: TRBJ2-1; d_call: NA; cdr3_aa: CASSAELTTYNEQFF; cdr3_nt: TGTGCCAGCAGCGCGGAATTGACAACCTACAATGAGCAGTTCTTC
v_call: TRBV5-1; clone_size: NA; j_call: TRBJ2-7; d_call: NA; cdr3_aa: CASRILLRKPYEQYF; cdr3_nt: TGCGCCAGCAGGATCCTTTTGCGGAAGCCCTACGAGCAGTACTTC
v_call: TRBV4-1; clone_size: once; j_call: TRBJ2-3; d_call: TRBD2; cdr3_aa: CASSLGLAGPTDTQYF; cdr3_nt: TGCGCCAGCAGCCTTGGACTAGCGGGTCCCACAGATACGCAGTATTTT
v_call: TRBV2; clone_size: NA; j_call: TRBJ2-5; d_call: TRBD2; cdr3_aa: CASSPLAGGETQYF; cdr3_nt: TGTGCCAGCAGTCCACTAGCGGGGGGTGAGACCCAGTACTTC
v_call: TRBV11-2; clone_size: NA; j_call: TRBJ2-3; d_call: TRBD2; cdr3_aa: CASSLMASGSPSTDTQYF; cdr3_nt: TGTGCCAGCAGCTTAATGGCTAGCGGGAGCCCTAGCACAGATACGCAGTATTTT
v_call: TRBV29-1; clone_size: NA; j_call: TRBJ2-1; d_call: NA; cdr3_aa: CSVGYGEQFF; cdr3_nt: TGCAGCGTTGGCTATGGTGAGCAGTTCTTC
v_call: TRBV10-1; clone_size: NA; j_call: TRBJ2-5; d_call: NA; cdr3_aa: CASSETGHQETQYF; cdr3_nt: TGCGCCAGCAGCGAGACAGGACACCAAGAGACCCAGTACTTC